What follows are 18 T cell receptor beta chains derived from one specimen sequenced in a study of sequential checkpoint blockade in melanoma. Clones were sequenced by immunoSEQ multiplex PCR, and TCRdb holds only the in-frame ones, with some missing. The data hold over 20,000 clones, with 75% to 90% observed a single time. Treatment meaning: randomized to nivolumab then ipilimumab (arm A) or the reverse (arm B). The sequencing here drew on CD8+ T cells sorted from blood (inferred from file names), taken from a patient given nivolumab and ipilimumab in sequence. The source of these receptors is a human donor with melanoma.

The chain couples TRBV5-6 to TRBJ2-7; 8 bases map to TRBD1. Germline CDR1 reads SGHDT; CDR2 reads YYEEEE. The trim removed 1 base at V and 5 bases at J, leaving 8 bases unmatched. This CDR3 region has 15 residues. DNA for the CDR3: TGTGCCAGCAGCTTGCCAGGGGGCAGTACGGACGAGCAGTACTTC. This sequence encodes CASSLPGGSTDEQYF.

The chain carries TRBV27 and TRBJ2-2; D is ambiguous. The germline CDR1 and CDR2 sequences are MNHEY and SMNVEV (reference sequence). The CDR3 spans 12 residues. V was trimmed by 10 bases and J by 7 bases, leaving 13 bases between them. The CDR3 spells CATLTRFGELFF. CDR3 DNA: TGTGCCACCCTCACGAGGTTCGGGGAGCTGTTTTTT.

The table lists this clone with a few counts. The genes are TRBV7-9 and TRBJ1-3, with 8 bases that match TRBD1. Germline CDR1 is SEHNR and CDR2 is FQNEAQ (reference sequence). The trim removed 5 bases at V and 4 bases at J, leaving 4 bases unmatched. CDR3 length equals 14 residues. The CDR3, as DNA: TGTGCCAGCAGCCGGCGACAGGGGGGAAACACCATATATTTT. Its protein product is CASSRRQGGNTIYF.

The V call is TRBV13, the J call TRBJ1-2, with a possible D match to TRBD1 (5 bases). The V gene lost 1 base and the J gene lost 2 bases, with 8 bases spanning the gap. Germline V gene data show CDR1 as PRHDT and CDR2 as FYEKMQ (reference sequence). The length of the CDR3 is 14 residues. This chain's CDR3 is CASSLDGGNYGYTF. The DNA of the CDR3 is TGTGCCAGCAGCTTAGATGGGGGGAACTATGGCTACACCTTC.

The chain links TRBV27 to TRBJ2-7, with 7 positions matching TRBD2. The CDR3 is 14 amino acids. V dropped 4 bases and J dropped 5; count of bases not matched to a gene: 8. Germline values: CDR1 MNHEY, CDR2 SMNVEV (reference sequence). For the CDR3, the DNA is TGTGCCAGCAGTTATACGGGAGGCAGCCACGAGCAGTACTTC. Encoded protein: CASSYTGGSHEQYF.

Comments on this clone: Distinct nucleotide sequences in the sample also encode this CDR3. The CDR3 DNA follows: TGTGCCAGCAGCTTAGGGGGGGACAGGAGATATCAGCCCCAGCATTTT. Translation: CASSLGGDRRYQPQHF. The chain uses TRBV7-8 and TRBJ1-5, with TRBD1 matching over 8 bases. In germline, CDR1 is SGHVS, CDR2 FQNEAQ. The CDR3 totals 16 residues. V gave up 1 base and J gave up 5 bases; unmatched junction bases: 7.

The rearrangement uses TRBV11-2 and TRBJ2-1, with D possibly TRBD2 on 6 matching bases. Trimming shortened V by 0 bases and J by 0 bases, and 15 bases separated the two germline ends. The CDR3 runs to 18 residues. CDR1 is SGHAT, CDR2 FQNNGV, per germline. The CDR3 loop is CASSLEVSGVSSYNEQFF. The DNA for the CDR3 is TGTGCCAGCAGCTTAGAGGTTAGCGGAGTTAGCTCCTACAATGAGCAGTTCTTC.

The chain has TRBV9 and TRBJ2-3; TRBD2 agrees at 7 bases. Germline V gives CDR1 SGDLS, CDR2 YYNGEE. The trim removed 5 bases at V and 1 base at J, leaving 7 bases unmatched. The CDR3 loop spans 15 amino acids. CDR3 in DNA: TGTGCCAGCAGTGGCATGGGGGGGGGCACAGATACGCAGTATTTT. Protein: CASSGMGGGTDTQYF.

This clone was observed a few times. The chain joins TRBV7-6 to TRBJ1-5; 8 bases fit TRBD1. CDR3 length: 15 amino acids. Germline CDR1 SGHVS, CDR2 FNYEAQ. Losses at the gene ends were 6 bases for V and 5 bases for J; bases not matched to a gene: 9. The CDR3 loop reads CASSFWTGTDQPQHF. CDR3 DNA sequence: TGTGCCAGCAGTTTTTGGACAGGGACCGATCAGCCCCAGCATTTT.

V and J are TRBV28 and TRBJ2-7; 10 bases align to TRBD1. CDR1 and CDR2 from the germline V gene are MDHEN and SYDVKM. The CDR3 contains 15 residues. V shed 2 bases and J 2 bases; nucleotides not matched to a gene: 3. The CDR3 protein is CASSLGGTGAYEQYF. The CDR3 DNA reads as TGTGCCAGCAGTTTAGGAGGGACAGGGGCCTACGAGCAGTACTTC. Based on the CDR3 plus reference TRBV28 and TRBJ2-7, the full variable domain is DVKVTQSSRYLVKRTGEKVFLECVQDMDHENMFWYRQDPGLGLRLIYFSYDVKMKEKGDIPEGYSVSREKKERFSLILESASTNQTSMYLCASSLGGTGAYEQYFGPGTRLTVT.

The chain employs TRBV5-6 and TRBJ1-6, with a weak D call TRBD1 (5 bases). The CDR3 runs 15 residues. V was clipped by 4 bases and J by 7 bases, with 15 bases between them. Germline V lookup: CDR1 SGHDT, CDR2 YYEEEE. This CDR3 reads CASSPRRGGNSPLHF. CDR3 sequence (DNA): TGTGCCAGCAGCCCGCGTCGGGGGGGGAATTCACCCCTCCACTTT.

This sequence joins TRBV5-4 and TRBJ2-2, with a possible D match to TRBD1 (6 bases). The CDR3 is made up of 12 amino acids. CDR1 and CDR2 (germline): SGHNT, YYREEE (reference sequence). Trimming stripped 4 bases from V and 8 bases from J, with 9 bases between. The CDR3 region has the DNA TGTGCCAGCAGCCAGGGGTCTGGGGAGCTGTTTTTT. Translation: CASSQGSGELFF.

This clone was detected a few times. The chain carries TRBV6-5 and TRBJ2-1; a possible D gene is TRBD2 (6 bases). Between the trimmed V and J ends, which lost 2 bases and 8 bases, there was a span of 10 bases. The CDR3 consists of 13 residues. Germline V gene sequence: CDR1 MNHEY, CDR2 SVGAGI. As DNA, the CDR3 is TGTGCCAGCAGTTACGGCGGGATTGATGAGCAGTTCTTC. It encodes CASSYGGIDEQFF.

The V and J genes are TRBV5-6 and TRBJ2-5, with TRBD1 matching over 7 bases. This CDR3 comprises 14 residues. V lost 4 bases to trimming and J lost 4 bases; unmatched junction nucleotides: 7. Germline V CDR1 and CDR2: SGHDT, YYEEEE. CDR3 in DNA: TGTGCCAGCAGCAACTCGACAGGGAGAGAGACCCAGTACTTC. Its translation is CASSNSTGRETQYF.

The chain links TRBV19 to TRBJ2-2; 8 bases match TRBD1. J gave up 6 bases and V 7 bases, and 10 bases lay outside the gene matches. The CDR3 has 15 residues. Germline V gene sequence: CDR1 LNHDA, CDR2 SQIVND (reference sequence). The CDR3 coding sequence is TGTGCCAGTATCCCGGACAGGGTAGGCGCCGGGGAGCTGTTTTTT. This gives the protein CASIPDRVGAGELFF.

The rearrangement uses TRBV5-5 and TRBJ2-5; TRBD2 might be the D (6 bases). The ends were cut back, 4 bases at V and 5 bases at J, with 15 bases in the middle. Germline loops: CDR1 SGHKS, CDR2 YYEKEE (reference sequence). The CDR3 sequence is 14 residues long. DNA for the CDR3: TGTGCCAGCAGCCTGGACCGCGGGGTTGAGACCCAGTACTTC. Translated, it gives CASSLDRGVETQYF.

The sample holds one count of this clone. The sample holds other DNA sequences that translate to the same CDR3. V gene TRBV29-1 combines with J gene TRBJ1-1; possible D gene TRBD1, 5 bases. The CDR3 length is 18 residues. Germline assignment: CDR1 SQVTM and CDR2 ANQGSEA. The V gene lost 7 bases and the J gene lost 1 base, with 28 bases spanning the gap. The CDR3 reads CSAWLSGLQGLRNTEAFF. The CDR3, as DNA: TGCAGCGCCTGGTTGAGTGGGCTCCAGGGTCTACGGAACACTGAAGCTTTCTTT. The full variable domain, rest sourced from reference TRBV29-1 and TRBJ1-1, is SAVISQKPSRDICQRGTSLTIQCQVDSQVTMMFWYRQQPGQSLTLIATANQGSEATYESGFVIDKFPISRPNLTFSTLTVSNMSPEDSSIYLCSAWLSGLQGLRNTEAFFGQGTRLTVV.

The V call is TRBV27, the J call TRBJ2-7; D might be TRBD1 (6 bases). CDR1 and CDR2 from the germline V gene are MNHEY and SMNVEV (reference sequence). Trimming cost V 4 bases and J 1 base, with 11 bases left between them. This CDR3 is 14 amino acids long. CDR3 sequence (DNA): TGTGCCAGCAGTTCCCGGGACATATCCTACGAGCAGTACTTC. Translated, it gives CASSSRDISYEQYF.